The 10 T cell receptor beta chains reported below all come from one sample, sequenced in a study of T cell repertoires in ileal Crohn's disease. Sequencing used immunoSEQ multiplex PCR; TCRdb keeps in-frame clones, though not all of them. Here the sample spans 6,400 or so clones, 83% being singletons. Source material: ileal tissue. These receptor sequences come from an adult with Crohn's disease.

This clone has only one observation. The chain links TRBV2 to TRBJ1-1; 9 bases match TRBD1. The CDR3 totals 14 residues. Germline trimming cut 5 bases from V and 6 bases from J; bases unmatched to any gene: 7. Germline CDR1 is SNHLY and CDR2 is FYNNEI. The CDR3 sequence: CASSSGTGIAEAFF. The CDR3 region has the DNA TGTGCCAGCAGTTCTGGGACAGGGATCGCTGAAGCTTTCTTT.

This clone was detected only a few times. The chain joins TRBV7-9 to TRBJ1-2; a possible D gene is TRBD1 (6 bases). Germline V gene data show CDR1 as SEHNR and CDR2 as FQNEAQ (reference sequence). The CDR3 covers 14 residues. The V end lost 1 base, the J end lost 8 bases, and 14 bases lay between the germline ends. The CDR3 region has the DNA TGTGCCAGCAGCTTAGTTGGGCAGGGGCAAGGCTACACCTTC. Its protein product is CASSLVGQGQGYTF.

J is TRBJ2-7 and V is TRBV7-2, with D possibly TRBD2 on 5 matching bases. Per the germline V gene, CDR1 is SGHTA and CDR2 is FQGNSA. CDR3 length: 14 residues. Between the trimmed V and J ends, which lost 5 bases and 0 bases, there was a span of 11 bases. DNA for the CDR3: TGTGCCAGCAGCGAGCGGAGGCCCTCCTACGAGCAGTACTTC. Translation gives CASSERRPSYEQYF.

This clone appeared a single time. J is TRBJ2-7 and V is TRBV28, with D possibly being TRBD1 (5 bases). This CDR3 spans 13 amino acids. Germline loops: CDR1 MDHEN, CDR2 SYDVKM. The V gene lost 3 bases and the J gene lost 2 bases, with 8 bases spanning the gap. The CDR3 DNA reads TGTGCCAGCAGTTTCCGACAGCCCTACGAGCAGTACTTC. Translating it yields CASSFRQPYEQYF. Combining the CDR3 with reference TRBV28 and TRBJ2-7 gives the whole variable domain DVKVTQSSRYLVKRTGEKVFLECVQDMDHENMFWYRQDPGLGLRLIYFSYDVKMKEKGDIPEGYSVSREKKERFSLILESASTNQTSMYLCASSFRQPYEQYFGPGTRLTVT.

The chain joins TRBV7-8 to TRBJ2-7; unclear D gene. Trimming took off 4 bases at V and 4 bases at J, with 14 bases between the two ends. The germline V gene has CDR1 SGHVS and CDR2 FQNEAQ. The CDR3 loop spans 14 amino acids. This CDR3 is CASSSYSNLYEQYF. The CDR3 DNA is TGTGCCAGCAGCTCGTACAGCAATCTGTACGAGCAGTACTTC.

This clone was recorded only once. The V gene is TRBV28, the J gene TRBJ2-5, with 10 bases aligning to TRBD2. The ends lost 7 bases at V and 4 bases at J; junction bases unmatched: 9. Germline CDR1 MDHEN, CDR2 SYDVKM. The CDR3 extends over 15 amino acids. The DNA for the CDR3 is TGTGCCAGCACCCAGGGACTAGCGTTTTCAGAGACCCAGTACTTC. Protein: CASTQGLAFSETQYF.

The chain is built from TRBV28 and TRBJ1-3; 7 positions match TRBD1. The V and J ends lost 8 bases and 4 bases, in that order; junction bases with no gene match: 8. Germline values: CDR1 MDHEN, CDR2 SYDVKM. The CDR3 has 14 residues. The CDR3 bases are TGTGCCAGCTTTTCTCCGGGACAGGGAAACACCATATATTTT. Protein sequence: CASFSPGQGNTIYF.

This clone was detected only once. CDR3 bases: TGTGCCACCAGCAGAGATCGGGAACCTTCCCTCTACGAGCAGTACTTC. Translating gives CATSRDREPSLYEQYF. V gene TRBV15 combines with J gene TRBJ2-7; a possible D gene is TRBD2 (5 bases). The germline V gene encodes CDR1 LNHNV and CDR2 YYDKDF (reference sequence). V shed 0 bases and J shed 3 bases, with 15 bases lying between them. This CDR3 contains 16 residues.

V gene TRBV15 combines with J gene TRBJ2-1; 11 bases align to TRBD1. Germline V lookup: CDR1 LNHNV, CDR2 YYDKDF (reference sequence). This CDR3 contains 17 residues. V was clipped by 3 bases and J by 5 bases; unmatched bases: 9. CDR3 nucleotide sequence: TGTGCCACCAGCAGTCCTGTGGGACAGGGGGATAACAATGAGCAGTTCTTC. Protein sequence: CATSSPVGQGDNNEQFF.

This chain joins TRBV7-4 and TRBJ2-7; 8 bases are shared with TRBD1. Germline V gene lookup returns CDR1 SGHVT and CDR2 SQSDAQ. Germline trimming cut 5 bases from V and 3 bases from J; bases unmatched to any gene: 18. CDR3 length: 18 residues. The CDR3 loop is CASSVRVAEDREHYEQYF. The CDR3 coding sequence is TGTGCCAGCAGCGTCCGGGTTGCAGAGGACAGGGAGCACTACGAGCAGTACTTC. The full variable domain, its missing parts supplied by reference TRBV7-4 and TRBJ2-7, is GAGVSQSPRYKVAKRGRDVALRCDSISGHVTLYWYRQTLGQGSEVLTYSQSDAQRDKSGRPSGRFSAERPERSVSTLKIQRTEQGDSAVYLCASSVRVAEDREHYEQYFGPGTRLTVT.